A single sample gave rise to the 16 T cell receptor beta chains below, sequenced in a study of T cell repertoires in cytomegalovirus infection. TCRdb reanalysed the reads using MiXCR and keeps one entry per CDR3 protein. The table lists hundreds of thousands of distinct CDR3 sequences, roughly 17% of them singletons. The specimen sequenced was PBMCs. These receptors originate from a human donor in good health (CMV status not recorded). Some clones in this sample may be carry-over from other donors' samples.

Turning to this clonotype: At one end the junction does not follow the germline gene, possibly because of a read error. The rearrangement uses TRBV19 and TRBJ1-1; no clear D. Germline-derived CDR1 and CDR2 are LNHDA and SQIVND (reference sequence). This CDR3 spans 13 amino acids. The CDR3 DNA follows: TGTGCCAGTAGTGAGGACGGGAACACTGAAACTTTCTTT. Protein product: CASSEDGNTETFF.

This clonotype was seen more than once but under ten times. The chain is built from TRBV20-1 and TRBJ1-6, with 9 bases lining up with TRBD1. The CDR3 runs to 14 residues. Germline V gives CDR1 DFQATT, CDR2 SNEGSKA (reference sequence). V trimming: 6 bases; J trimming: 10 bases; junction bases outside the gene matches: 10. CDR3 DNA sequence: TGCAGTGCCGAGAGGACAGGGGTTTTCTCACCCCTCCACTTT. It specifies CSAERTGVFSPLHF.

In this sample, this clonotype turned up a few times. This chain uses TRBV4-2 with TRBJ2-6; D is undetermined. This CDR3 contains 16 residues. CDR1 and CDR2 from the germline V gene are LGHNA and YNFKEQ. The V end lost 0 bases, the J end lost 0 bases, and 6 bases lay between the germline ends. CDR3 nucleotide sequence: TGTGCCAGCAGCCAAGATGGCTTCTCTGGGGCCAACGTCCTGACTTTC. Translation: CASSQDGFSGANVLTF.

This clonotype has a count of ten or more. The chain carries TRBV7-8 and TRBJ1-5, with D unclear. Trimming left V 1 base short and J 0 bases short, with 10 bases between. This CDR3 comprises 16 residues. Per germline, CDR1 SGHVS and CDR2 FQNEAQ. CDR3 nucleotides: TGTGCCAGCAGCTTAGGGGCCCCCTATAGCAATCAGCCCCAGCATTTT. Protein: CASSLGAPYSNQPQHF.

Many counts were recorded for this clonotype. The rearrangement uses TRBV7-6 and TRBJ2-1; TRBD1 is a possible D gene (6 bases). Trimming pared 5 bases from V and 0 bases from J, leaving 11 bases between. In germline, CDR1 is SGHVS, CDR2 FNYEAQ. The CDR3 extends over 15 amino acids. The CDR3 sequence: CASSDRGNSYNEQFF. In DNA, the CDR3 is TGTGCCAGCAGCGATAGGGGGAACTCCTACAATGAGCAGTTCTTC.

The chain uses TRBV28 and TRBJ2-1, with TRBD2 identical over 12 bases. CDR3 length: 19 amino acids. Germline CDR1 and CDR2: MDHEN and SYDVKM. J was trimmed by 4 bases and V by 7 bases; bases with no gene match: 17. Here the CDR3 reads CASTRRQTSGGRRYNEQFF. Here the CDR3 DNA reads TGTGCCAGCACAAGAAGGCAGACTAGCGGGGGCCGGCGGTACAATGAGCAGTTCTTC.

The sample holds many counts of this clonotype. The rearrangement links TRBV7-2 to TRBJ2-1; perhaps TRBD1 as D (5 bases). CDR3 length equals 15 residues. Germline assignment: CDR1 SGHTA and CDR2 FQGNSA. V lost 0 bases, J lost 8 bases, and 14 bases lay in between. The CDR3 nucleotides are TGTGCCAGCAGCTTAGCATCAGGGTCTTTGCATGAGCAGTTCTTC. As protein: CASSLASGSLHEQFF.

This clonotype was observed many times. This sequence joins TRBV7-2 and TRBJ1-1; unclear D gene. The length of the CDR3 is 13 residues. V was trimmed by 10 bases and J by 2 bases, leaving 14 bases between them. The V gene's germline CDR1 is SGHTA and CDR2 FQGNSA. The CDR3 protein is CATQVVVNTEAFF. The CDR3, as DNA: TGTGCCACCCAAGTCGTCGTAAACACTGAAGCTTTCTTT.

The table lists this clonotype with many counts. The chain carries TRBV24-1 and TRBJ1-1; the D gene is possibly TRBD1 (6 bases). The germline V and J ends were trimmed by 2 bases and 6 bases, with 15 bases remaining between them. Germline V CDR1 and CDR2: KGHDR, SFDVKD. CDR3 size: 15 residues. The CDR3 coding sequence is TGTGCCACCAGTGATTCACAGGGTACCGACTCTGAAGCTTTCTTT. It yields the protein CATSDSQGTDSEAFF.

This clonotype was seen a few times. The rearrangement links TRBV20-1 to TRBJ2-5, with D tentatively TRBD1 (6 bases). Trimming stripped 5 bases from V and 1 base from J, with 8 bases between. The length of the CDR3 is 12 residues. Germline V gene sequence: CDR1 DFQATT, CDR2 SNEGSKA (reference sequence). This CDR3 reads CSALQGQETQYF. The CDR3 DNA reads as TGCAGTGCTCTACAGGGCCAAGAGACCCAGTACTTC.

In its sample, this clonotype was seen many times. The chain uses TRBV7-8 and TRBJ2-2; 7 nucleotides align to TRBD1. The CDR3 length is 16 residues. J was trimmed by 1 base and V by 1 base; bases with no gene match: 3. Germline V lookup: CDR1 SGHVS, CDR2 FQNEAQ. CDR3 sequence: CASSLGQGMNTGELFF. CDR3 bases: TGTGCCAGCAGCTTAGGACAGGGTATGAACACCGGGGAGCTGTTTTTT.

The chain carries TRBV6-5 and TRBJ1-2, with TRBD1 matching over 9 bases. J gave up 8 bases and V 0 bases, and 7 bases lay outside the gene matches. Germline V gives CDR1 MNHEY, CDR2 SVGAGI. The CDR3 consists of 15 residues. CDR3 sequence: CASSYSRDRENGYTF. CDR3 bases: TGTGCCAGCAGTTACTCGAGGGACAGGGAGAACGGCTACACCTTC.

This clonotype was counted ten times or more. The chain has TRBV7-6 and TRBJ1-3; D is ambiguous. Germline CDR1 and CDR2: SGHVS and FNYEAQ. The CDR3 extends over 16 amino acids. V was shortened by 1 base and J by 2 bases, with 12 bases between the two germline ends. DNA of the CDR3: TGTGCCAGCAGCTTAGAGCAGGCGATGACTGGAAACACCATATATTTT. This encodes CASSLEQAMTGNTIYF.

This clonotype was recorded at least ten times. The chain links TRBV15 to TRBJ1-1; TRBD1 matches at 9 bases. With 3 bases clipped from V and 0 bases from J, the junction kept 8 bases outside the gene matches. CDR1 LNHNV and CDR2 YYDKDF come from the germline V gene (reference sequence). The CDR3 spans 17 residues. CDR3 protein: CATSSLRTGALNTEAFF. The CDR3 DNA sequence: TGTGCCACCAGCAGTCTCCGGACAGGGGCCCTGAACACTGAAGCTTTCTTT. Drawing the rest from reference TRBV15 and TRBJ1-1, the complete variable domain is DAMVIQNPRYQVTQFGKPVTLSCSQTLNHNVMYWYQQKSSQAPKLLFHYYDKDFNNEADTPDNFQSRRPNTSFCFLDIRSPGLGDTAMYLCATSSLRTGALNTEAFFGQGTRLTVV.

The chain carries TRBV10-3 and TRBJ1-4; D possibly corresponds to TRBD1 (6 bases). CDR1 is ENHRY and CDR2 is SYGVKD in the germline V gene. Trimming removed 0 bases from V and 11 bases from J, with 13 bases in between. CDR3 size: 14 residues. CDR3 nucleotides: TGTGCCATCAGTGAGTCCGGGGGCGGTGTTAAACTGTTTTTT. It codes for CAISESGGGVKLFF.

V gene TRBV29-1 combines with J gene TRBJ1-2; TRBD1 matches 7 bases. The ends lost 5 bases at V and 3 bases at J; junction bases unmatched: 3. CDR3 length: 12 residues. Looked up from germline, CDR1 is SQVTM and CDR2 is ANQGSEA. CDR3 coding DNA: TGCAGCGTTAGGGGACAGCACTATGGCTACACCTTC. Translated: CSVRGQHYGYTF.